This T cell receptor (beta chain) was sequenced for a study of T cell changes during pregnancy in multiple sclerosis. The table came from immunoSEQ multiplex PCR; TCRdb's copy has only in-frame clones and leaves some out. The sample has a few thousand clones; 65% to 90% are singletons. Trimming stripped 0 bases from V and 3 bases from J, with 13 bases between. CDR1 and CDR2 (germline): MNHEY, SVGAGI. The CDR3 is made up of 16 amino acids. Sample: CD8+ T cells from peripheral blood mononuclear cells, taken in the first trimester of pregnancy. The chain links TRBV6-5 to TRBJ2-3, with a tentative D call TRBD1 (5 bases). The sequence derives from a female donor in good health, enrolled as a control in a pregnancy study. CDR3 nucleotides: TGTGCCAGCAGTTACTCGAAAGGGGCAGGTACAGATACGCAGTATTTT. It specifies CASSYSKGAGTDTQYF.